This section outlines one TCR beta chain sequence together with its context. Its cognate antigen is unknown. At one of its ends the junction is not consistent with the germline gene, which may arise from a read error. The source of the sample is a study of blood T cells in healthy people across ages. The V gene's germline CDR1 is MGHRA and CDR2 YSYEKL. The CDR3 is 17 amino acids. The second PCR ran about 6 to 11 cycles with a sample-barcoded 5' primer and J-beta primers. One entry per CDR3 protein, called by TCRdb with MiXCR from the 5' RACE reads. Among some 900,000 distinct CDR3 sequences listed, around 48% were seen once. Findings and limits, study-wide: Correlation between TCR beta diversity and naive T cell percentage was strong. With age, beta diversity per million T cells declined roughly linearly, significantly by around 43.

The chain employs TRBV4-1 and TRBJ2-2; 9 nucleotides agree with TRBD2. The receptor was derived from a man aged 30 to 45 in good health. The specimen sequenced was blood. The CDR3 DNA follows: TGCGCCAGCAGCCGAGCGTTAGCGGGGGCGTTCACCGGAGAGCTGTTTTTT. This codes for CASSRALAGAFTGELFF.